Listed here are 9 T cell receptor beta chains from one sample, sequenced in a study of shared clonotypes between healthy human individuals. TCRdb keeps only in-frame clones here, not all; method: immunoSEQ multiplex PCR. The table records roughly 520,000 clones, roughly 95% of them present only once. What was sequenced was naive CD4+ T cells sorted from blood. Subset in this sample: CD45RA+ positively selected. The source of these receptors is a woman aged 25 to 39 in good health.

The chain employs TRBV4-2 and TRBJ2-5; TRBD2 aligns across 14 bases. The trim removed 2 bases at V and 3 bases at J, leaving 2 bases unmatched. Germline values: CDR1 LGHNA, CDR2 YNFKEQ. The CDR3 has 16 amino acids. The DNA for the CDR3 is TGTGCCAGCAGCCAACAGGGACTAGCGGGAGAAGAGACCCAGTACTTC. Amino acids: CASSQQGLAGEETQYF.

The chain employs TRBV5-1 and TRBJ2-1, with D tentatively TRBD2 (6 bases). V shed 5 bases and J shed 7 bases, with 19 bases lying between them. Germline values: CDR1 SGHRS, CDR2 YFSETQ. This CDR3 is built from 15 residues. CDR3 protein: CASSPEGILWNEQFF. The CDR3 DNA is TGCGCCAGCAGTCCGGAGGGGATTTTATGGAATGAGCAGTTCTTC.

The CDR3 sequence is CASSLDLEAGELFF. For the CDR3, the DNA is TGTGCCAGCAGCTTGGACCTAGAAGCCGGGGAGCTGTTTTTT. The chain couples TRBV5-4 to TRBJ2-2; D gene ambiguous. Germline-derived CDR1 and CDR2 are SGHNT and YYREEE (reference sequence). This CDR3 spans 14 amino acids. V was cut by 0 bases and J by 6 bases, with 9 bases left in between.

CDR3 loop: CASSWQGPFPLHF. In DNA form, the CDR3 reads TGTGCCAGCAGTTGGCAGGGGCCCTTCCCCCTCCACTTT. V gene TRBV6-5 combines with J gene TRBJ1-6; D possibly corresponds to TRBD1 (6 bases). Germline CDR1 MNHEY, CDR2 SVGAGI. This CDR3 spans 13 amino acids. V was shortened by 4 bases and J by 13 bases, with 14 bases between the two germline ends.

The chain recombines TRBV7-9 with TRBJ2-7, with a possible D match to TRBD2 (6 bases). The CDR3 extends over 15 amino acids. Germline V lookup: CDR1 SEHNR, CDR2 FQNEAQ (reference sequence). V shed 1 base and J shed 4 bases, with 14 bases lying between them. The CDR3 region has the DNA TGTGCCAGCAGCTTAGGATCTAGCGCCGTTTACGAGCAGTACTTC. It codes for CASSLGSSAVYEQYF.

Only a few counts were recorded for this clone. The V gene is TRBV19, the J gene TRBJ1-5; D remains ambiguous. V lost 6 bases and J 1 base, leaving 7 bases between the germline ends. The germline gives CDR1 LNHDA, CDR2 SQIVND (reference sequence). The length of the CDR3 is 13 residues. CDR3 sequence reads: CASSPTSNQPQHF. The CDR3 DNA sequence: TGTGCCAGTAGCCCAACAAGCAATCAGCCCCAGCATTTT.

With regard to this clone: A junction end diverges from the germline sequence, so it may reflect a read error. The chain combines TRBV6-4 with TRBJ1-1; 8 bases are a match to TRBD1. The CDR3 is 17 residues long. CDR1 MRHNA and CDR2 SNTAGT come from the germline V gene. CDR3 loop: CASSDSILDRVVGGILF. The CDR3 region has the DNA TGTGCCAGCAGTGACTCGATCTTGGACAGGGTAGTCGGGGGAATCCTTTTT.

The chain recombines TRBV30 with TRBJ2-1; 13 nucleotides match TRBD2. The CDR3 contains 16 residues. The V gene end was trimmed by 2 bases and the J gene end by 8 bases; junction bases not matched to a gene: 9. Germline assignment: CDR1 GTSNPN and CDR2 SVGIG (reference sequence). CDR3 in DNA: TGTGCCTGGAGTAGACTAGCGGGAGGTCTGGGGCATGAGCAGTTCTTC. The encoded protein is CAWSRLAGGLGHEQFF.

V is TRBV9 and J is TRBJ2-1; 10 bases are shared with TRBD1. Germline CDR1 reads SGDLS; CDR2 reads YYNGEE. Unmatched junction bases numbered 5, after V lost 2 bases and J lost 6 bases. This CDR3 region has 15 residues. The CDR3, as DNA: TGTGCCAGCAGCGTCCGGGACAGGGGACCCAATGAGCAGTTCTTC. This sequence encodes CASSVRDRGPNEQFF.